This T cell receptor (beta chain) was captured by sequencing in a study of early T cells in non-severe SARS-CoV-2 infection. Across the study: The authors sequenced bulk RNA from unsorted whole blood, leaving chains unpaired. Notes on the study in general: Matching against VDJdb likely underestimated virus-specific expansions, favoring anti-spike CD8.

Individual cDNA molecules were tagged with unique molecular identifiers. TCRdb re-called the 5' RACE reads with MiXCR, one entry per CDR3 protein. The table has about 68,000 distinct CDR3 sequences, roughly 11% seen once. As concerns this clonotype: Its target is not known.

Germline values: CDR1 MNHEY, CDR2 SVGAGI. The V end lost 5 bases, the J end lost 8 bases, and 16 bases lay between the germline ends. The CDR3 contains 15 residues. The chain couples TRBV6-5 to TRBJ1-6; perhaps TRBD1 as D (6 bases). This sequence originates from an adult who was a healthcare worker with PCR-confirmed SARS-CoV-2 infection or an uninfected control (not recorded which). Sequencing was performed on whole blood. In DNA form, the CDR3 reads TGTGCCAGCAGTCCGACAGGTTTAGTCCATTCACCCCTCCACTTT. It translates to CASSPTGLVHSPLHF.